Shown below are 5 T cell receptor beta chains from a single sample sequenced in a study of beta chain features in type 1 diabetes. Whole-study findings and limits: Across all four CD4+ subsets, people with type 1 diabetes showed modestly shorter TCRB CDR3s.

No antigens are known for them. Expressed TCRB transcripts were sequenced, since all the RNA that had been isolated was reverse transcribed. The method was immunoSEQ multiplex PCR; TCRdb's version includes in-frame clones alone and lacks a portion of them. The table lists hundreds of thousands of clones, 13% to 15% of them singletons, with 0.015% to 0.02% in the top ten. Sequencing used naive CD4+ T cells from blood. Every receptor here comes from a man aged 30-40 years with type 1 diabetes.

The chain uses TRBV18 and TRBJ2-1; perhaps TRBD1 as D (5 bases). Per the germline V gene, CDR1 is KGHSH and CDR2 is LQKENI. V lost 3 bases to trimming and J lost 12 bases, with 15 bases between them. This CDR3 contains 13 residues. The CDR3 bases are TGTGCCAGCTCACCCGATTGGCAGGGCGGGCAGTTCTTC. Protein: CASSPDWQGGQFF. The whole variable domain, remainder taken from reference TRBV18 and TRBJ2-1, is NAGVMQNPRHLVRRRGQEARLRCSPMKGHSHVYWYRQLPEEGLKFMVYLQKENIIDESGMPKERFSAEFPKEGPSILRIQQVVRGDSAAYFCASSPDWQGGQFFGPGTRLTVL.

The rearrangement joins TRBV5-1 to TRBJ1-5; the D is unclear. CDR3 size: 15 residues. Per the germline V gene, CDR1 is SGHRS and CDR2 is YFSETQ. The V end lost 4 bases, the J end lost 0 bases, and 11 bases lay between the germline ends. The CDR3 protein is CASSVDGISNQPQHF. CDR3 coding DNA: TGCGCCAGCAGCGTTGACGGGATTAGCAATCAGCCCCAGCATTTT.

V usage is TRBV15 and J usage is TRBJ1-4; TRBD1 matches at 9 bases. The CDR3 covers 16 residues. The trim removed 1 base at V and 5 bases at J, leaving 5 bases unmatched. Germline V CDR1 and CDR2: LNHNV, YYDKDF (reference sequence). This CDR3 is CATSRAGTGRNEKLFF. CDR3 coding DNA: TGTGCCACCAGCAGAGCCGGGACAGGGAGGAATGAAAAACTGTTTTTT.

The rearrangement uses TRBV7-3 and TRBJ1-2, with 8 bases that match TRBD1. The CDR3 covers 14 residues. Trimming at V came to 5 bases and at J to 7 bases, leaving 9 bases not matched to a gene. Germline CDR1 and CDR2: SGHTA and FQGTGA. CDR3 nucleotide sequence: TGTGCCAGCAGCCCCGACAGGGGAACGGCTGGCTACACCTTC. This gives the protein CASSPDRGTAGYTF.

This clone was observed a few times. The chain is built from TRBV5-1 and TRBJ1-5; the D gene is possibly TRBD1 (6 bases). Germline V gene lookup returns CDR1 SGHRS and CDR2 YFSETQ. The germline V and J ends were trimmed by 3 bases and 4 bases, with 11 bases remaining between them. The CDR3 is 14 residues long. CDR3 sequence (DNA): TGCGCCAGCAGCTCTGATGGACAGAATCAGCCCCAGCATTTT. This translates into CASSSDGQNQPQHF.